Below are 10 T cell receptor beta chains sequenced from a single sample in a study of identical twins. From the 5' RACE reads, TCRdb called clonotypes with MiXCR, one entry per CDR3 protein. Among roughly 1.6 million distinct CDR3 sequences listed, about 32% were seen once. The sample taken for sequencing was cord blood. Receptors originate from a newborn girl in good health.

This clonotype was seen more than once but under ten times. An end of the junction does not agree with germline; a read error may underlie this. V and J are TRBV12-3 or TRBV12-4 and TRBJ2-1; 8 bases agree with TRBD2. This CDR3 is 18 amino acids long. CDR3 amino acids: CASSFSSGGVAGYDEQFF. The CDR3 DNA reads as TGTGCCAGCAGTTTTTCCAGCGGGGGAGTAGCGGGCTACGATGAGCAGTTCTTC.

A remark on this clonotype: One end of the junction does not line up with germline, which may come from a read error. This chain links TRBV28 with TRBJ1-5; 7 bases align to TRBD1. The CDR3 covers 12 residues. Germline V gives CDR1 MDHEN, CDR2 SYDVKM. The CDR3 bases are TGTGCCTGCAGTTTCAGGGGGCAGCCCCAGCATTTT. This sequence encodes CACSFRGQPQHF.

The V call is TRBV28, the J call TRBJ2-2; 10 positions match TRBD2. Looked up from germline, CDR1 is MDHEN and CDR2 is SYDVKM. After removal of 6 bases from V and 4 bases from J, the junction contained 5 bases not matched to a gene. The CDR3 runs to 15 residues. The CDR3 bases are TGTGCCAGCAGGAGAGGACTAGCGGTCACCGGGGAGCTGTTTTTT. The encoded protein is CASRRGLAVTGELFF.

Regarding this clonotype: An end of the junction differs from the germline gene, which may be a read error. The chain uses TRBV7-2 and TRBJ1-6; D is ambiguous. This CDR3 has 14 amino acids. The germline V gene encodes CDR1 SGHTA and CDR2 FQGNSA. This CDR3 is CACSLVPYNSPLHF. The CDR3 coding sequence is TGTGCCTGCAGCTTAGTCCCCTATAATTCACCCCTCCACTTT.

This clonotype was detected many times. This chain links TRBV6-6 with TRBJ2-7; D might be TRBD1 or TRBD2, each matching 5 bases. The V end lost 4 bases, the J end lost 0 bases, and 7 bases lay between the germline ends. The CDR3 sequence is 13 residues long. Germline CDR1 MNHNY, CDR2 SVGAGI (reference sequence). The CDR3 region is CASSSGASYEQYF. The CDR3 DNA reads TGTGCCAGCAGTTCCGGGGCCTCCTACGAGCAGTACTTC.

The V gene is TRBV5-1, the J gene TRBJ1-6; 8 nucleotides match TRBD1. This CDR3 has 17 amino acids. The V gene's germline CDR1 is SGHRS and CDR2 YFSETQ. V gave up 3 bases and J gave up 5 bases; unmatched junction bases: 10. CDR3 DNA sequence: TGCGCCAGCAGCTGGCTCGGGACAGGCTATAATAATTCACCCCTCCACTTT. Translation gives CASSWLGTGYNNSPLHF.

This clonotype was seen a few times. This rearrangement joins TRBV29-1 to TRBJ2-3; 10 nucleotides line up with TRBD1. This CDR3 region has 17 residues. Germline V gene sequence: CDR1 SQVTM, CDR2 ANQGSEA. V lost 4 bases to trimming and J lost 2 bases; unmatched junction nucleotides: 12. DNA of the CDR3: TGCAGCGTTGCCCGGATGGAGAGACAGGGGGCCACAGATACGCAGTATTTT. This gives the protein CSVARMERQGATDTQYF.

V and J are TRBV4-2 and TRBJ2-3, with 15 bases lining up with TRBD2. Looked up from germline, CDR1 is LGHNA and CDR2 is YNFKEQ. This CDR3 has 17 residues. The V gene end was trimmed by 3 bases and the J gene end by 2 bases; junction bases not matched to a gene: 3. The CDR3 sequence: CASSHGLAGGPTDTQYF. The CDR3 region has the DNA TGTGCCAGCAGCCACGGACTAGCGGGAGGGCCCACAGATACGCAGTATTTT.

The chain recombines TRBV27 with TRBJ1-6; 8 nucleotides align to TRBD1. Per the germline V gene, CDR1 is MNHEY and CDR2 is SMNVEV (reference sequence). This CDR3 has 18 residues. The junction had 7 bases not matched to a gene; V was cut back by 3 bases and J by 0 bases. DNA for the CDR3: TGTGCCAGCAGTTTGAGGACAGGGCTACTCTCCTATAATTCACCCCTCCACTTT. Translated, it gives CASSLRTGLLSYNSPLHF.

The rearrangement joins TRBV3-1 to TRBJ2-4, with 10 nucleotides matching TRBD2. The J call is in doubt because the DNA end fits TRBJ2-7 better. The CDR3 sequence is 15 residues long. The V gene's germline CDR1 is LGHDT and CDR2 YNNKEL (reference sequence). For the CDR3, the DNA is TGTGCCAGCAGGGACGGGACTAGCGAATTGTACGAGCAGTACTTC. Its translation: CASRDGTSELYEQYF.